The next 10 T cell receptor beta chains were all read from a single sample in a study of molecular identifiers for immune sequencing clone quantification. TCRdb called the PCR reads again in MiXCR, with one record for every CDR3 protein. The sample includes more than 250,000 distinct CDR3 sequences, about 21% of them seen just once. The sample taken for sequencing was naive CD8+ T cells from blood, with Jurkat cell RNA spiked in. The subset denotes: FACS-sorted CD8+CD4-CCR7+CD45RA+ naive T cells. The receptor source for this set is a human donor in good health. Some libraries in this study had Jurkat cell RNA spiked in.

In this sample, this clonotype turned up many times. DNA for the CDR3: TGCAGCGTTGAAGATCCCAGGGACTACGAGCAGTACTTC. Translated, it gives CSVEDPRDYEQYF. The chain is built from TRBV29-1 and TRBJ2-7; D is perhaps TRBD1 (5 bases). CDR1 and CDR2 from the germline V gene are SQVTM and ANQGSEA. The V end lost 0 bases, the J end lost 3 bases, and 9 bases lay between the germline ends. This CDR3 has 13 amino acids.

This clonotype was detected ten times or more. This rearrangement joins TRBV7-9 to TRBJ2-4; no reliable D call. This CDR3 region has 14 residues. Per the germline V gene, CDR1 is SEHNR and CDR2 is FQNEAQ (reference sequence). V was clipped by 4 bases and J by 5 bases, with 12 bases between them. CDR3 in DNA: TGTGCCAGCAGCTCCCCGGGCTATCAAAACATTCAGTACTTC. This codes for CASSSPGYQNIQYF.

This clonotype was recorded many times. V gene TRBV6-6 combines with J gene TRBJ1-3; D remains ambiguous. The CDR3 runs 16 residues. The V end lost 2 bases, the J end lost 6 bases, and 17 bases lay between the germline ends. Germline-derived CDR1 and CDR2 are MNHNY and SVGAGI (reference sequence). This CDR3 is CASSYRSTPGENTIYF. CDR3 DNA: TGTGCCAGCAGTTACCGTTCGACCCCTGGGGAAAACACCATATATTTT.

Concerning this clonotype: A single base separates this from a much larger clone, so it may be a read error. The rearrangement joins TRBV6-6 to TRBJ1-1, with TRBD1 matching over 7 bases. This CDR3 contains 16 residues. Germline V lookup: CDR1 MNHNY, CDR2 SVGAGI (reference sequence). CDR3 DNA: TGTGCCAGCAGGGGGACAGAAATACACATGAACGCTGAAGCTTTCTTT. Its protein product is CASRGTEIHMNAEAFF.

This clonotype was seen many times. The V and J genes are TRBV6-6 and TRBJ2-3; D is unclear. This CDR3 region has 15 residues. Germline CDR1 is MNHNY and CDR2 is SVGAGI (reference sequence). V gave up 5 bases and J gave up 2 bases, with 14 bases separating them. The CDR3 DNA reads as TGTGCCAGCAGTATTCTGTTGGGTCCCACAGATACGCAGTATTTT. Translated: CASSILLGPTDTQYF.

A remark on this clonotype: Possible read error: a much larger clone is one base away. V gene TRBV5-8 combines with J gene TRBJ2-7; possibly TRBD1 or TRBD2 for D (5 bases each). The CDR3 spans 15 residues. Germline V gene sequence: CDR1 SGHTS, CDR2 YDEGEE. The CDR3 protein is CASSLGLGEPYERYF. CDR3 nucleotides: TGTGCCAGCAGCTTGGGGTTAGGGGAGCCCTACGAGCGGTACTTC.

At least ten counts were recorded for this clonotype. The gene calls are TRBV19 and TRBJ2-3; 11 bases agree with TRBD2. J lost 3 bases, V lost 3 bases, and 8 bases had no gene match. The CDR3 extends over 17 amino acids. Germline CDR1 is LNHDA and CDR2 is SQIVND (reference sequence). CDR3: CASSMSSGGPGTDTQYF. The DNA of the CDR3 is TGTGCCAGTAGTATGTCTAGCGGGGGGCCGGGGACAGATACGCAGTATTTT.

This clonotype was detected ten times or more. The rearrangement joins TRBV6-6 to TRBJ2-2; 13 nucleotides agree with TRBD2. The CDR3 consists of 16 residues. Looked up from germline, CDR1 is MNHNY and CDR2 is SVGAGI (reference sequence). The junction had 4 bases not matched to a gene; V was cut back by 4 bases and J by 5 bases. The CDR3 DNA follows: TGTGCCAGCAGTTTGGGACTAGCGGGGTTGACCGGGGAGCTGTTTTTT. Protein product: CASSLGLAGLTGELFF.

Notes on this clonotype: A read error may explain this, as a much larger clone is one base away. The chain employs TRBV28 and TRBJ1-1; no reliable D call. The V end lost 5 bases, the J end lost 1 base, and 11 bases lay between the germline ends. Germline CDR1 MDHEN, CDR2 SYDVKM. The CDR3 consists of 14 residues. The CDR3 DNA sequence: TGTGCCAGCAGTATATTTGGTCGGAACACTGAAGCTTTCTTT. This translates into CASSIFGRNTEAFF.

This clonotype was found many times. Here the CDR3 DNA reads TGTGCCAGCACCCGAGCCCTGGGGCTCAATGAGCAGTTCTTC. The encoded protein is CASTRALGLNEQFF. The J gene is TRBJ2-1, the V gene TRBV11-2, with D perhaps TRBD1 (5 bases). This CDR3 is 14 amino acids long. Germline V lookup: CDR1 SGHAT, CDR2 FQNNGV. Trimming shortened V by 7 bases and J by 6 bases, and 16 bases separated the two germline ends.